This record concerns one TCR beta chain sequence. There are many counts of this clonotype. No cognate antigen has been identified for it. It has no much larger one-base neighbor in the sample; base qualities were not kept. A patient counted as having stable Graves' hyperthyroidism if no progression to ophthalmopathy occurred over 18 months of follow-up. Hyperthyroidism patients were newly diagnosed, with disease duration under 2 months, and aged 18 to 65 years. Patients with uncontrolled infections, other autoimmune diseases, pregnancy or lactation were excluded. Diagnoses were established on the basis of clinical symptoms, serum thyroxine and TRAb, thyroid ultrasound, and orbital computed tomography. Ficoll-Paque density gradient centrifugation was used to isolate PBMCs from 8 to 10 ml of fresh peripheral blood. Trizol reagent was used to extract total RNA, and RNA quality was then checked on an Agilent 2100 Bioanalyzer.

Amplification of TCR beta CDR3 regions was carried out from RNA transcripts. A first-round RT-PCR of the TCR CDR3 used the HTBI primer set with the Qiagen OneStep RT-PCR kit. Libraries were constructed in a second round of multiplex PCR, after which size selection and purification were carried out. Sequencing of the libraries was done on an Illumina HiSeq2000 using paired-end 100 bp reads. The authors processed their data as follows. SOAPnuke was used to process the raw data, with reads discarded if the reads contained adapters or uncalled bases, had a mean Phred below 15, or lacked an exact constant-primer or identifier match. COPE v1.2.5 was used to merge high-quality paired reads, and clonotypes were defined as unique nucleotide sequences. MiTCR v1.1 was used to align the clonotypes against IMGT TRBV, TRBD and TRBJ reference segments. Analysis was restricted to V-J combinations with a frequency above 0.0001, which covered roughly 99% of repertoires. The TCS score was defined as the ratio of F50 (clonal expansion) to E x V (chaos), calculated using BLOSUM62-based TCRdist between CDR3 peptides within each V-J. Welch's t-statistics and random forest reduced fewer than 600 V-J features to 13, which were used in a naive Bayes classifier (R e1071). TCRdb reprocessing: public reads trimmed at Q25 with fastp, clones called with MiXCR, in-frame beta chains kept. For every CDR3 protein sequence, its rows merge into one entry that carries the most common genes and DNA. TCRdb's processing, not the authors' own work, is the source of the V and J calls. This sample holds 700,000 or so distinct CDR3 sequences; over 15% were observed only once. The top ten hold around 8.1% of the sample.

The CDR3 runs 14 amino acids, cysteine and phenylalanine included. Just CDR3 DNA is preserved here, 42 bases in frame from base 1. Trimmed from V: 3 bases; trimmed from J: 4 bases; junction bases lacking a gene match: 4. The germline V gene encodes CDR1 SGHTA and CDR2 FQGNSA. The data derive from a study of T cells in Graves' hyperthyroidism and ophthalmopathy (dated by TCRdb to about 2019). With respect to the entire study: Peripheral blood samples were taken at the time of initial diagnosis, prior to any treatment. A discovery cohort of about a hundred patients, fewer than 50 with Graves' ophthalmopathy and approximately 57 with stable Graves' hyperthyroidism, was used to find distinguishing TCR V-J signatures. The 100 discovery patients were randomly split 7:3 into training and test sets. Prospective prediction of ophthalmopathy was tested in an independent validation cohort consisting of 18 to 20 hyperthyroidism patients and more than 15 patients who later progressed to ophthalmopathy. After blood sampling, hyperthyroidism patients were treated with methimazole at a starting dose of 30 mg daily, and ophthalmopathy patients were treated with high-dose intravenous methylprednisolone. According to the paper, TCR Vbeta CDR3 sequencing was carried out on 135 peripheral blood samples, which came from 40 to 45 ophthalmopathy, approximately 72 hyperthyroidism and approximately 17 progressor patients. In more than 5 Graves' hyperthyroidism patients, the study also compared T-cell repertoires from thyroid tissue with T-cell repertoires from blood. On the study overall, not on this receptor specifically: No statistical method was used to fix the sample size in advance, and group allocation was not hidden from the investigators. Most expanded thyroid clonotypes (frequency above 0.001) were also detected in blood, a finding suggesting that blood repertoires may reflect thyroid immune responses. A model built on a 13 V-J signature distinguished ophthalmopathy from stable hyperthyroidism, reaching 85% to 90% sensitivity and 81.08% specificity in cross-validation and 80%/75% in testing. During validation, the model predicted progression to ophthalmopathy a median of about 5.9 months ahead of onset, with approximately 71% sensitivity and about 72% specificity.

Material: blood. The source of this sequence is a man between 18 and 35 years old with Graves' hyperthyroidism. The chain is assembled from TRBV7-2 and TRBJ1-1, with 8 middle bases fitting TRBD1. The CDR3 corresponds to CASSFGQGGTEAFF. The DNA sequence reads TGTGCCAGCAGCTTTGGACAGGGCGGCACTGAAGCTTTCTTT.